This T cell receptor beta chain was retrieved from a study of blood T cell repertoires in COVID-19. Overall study: PBMCs, B-cell-depleted T cells, or T cells were the source of the cDNA or gDNA that made up the material.

Method: immunoSEQ multiplex PCR; TCRdb's copy keeps in-frame clones and lacks some. Of 70,000 to 95,000 clones listed, over 90% are singletons. Germline CDR1 LNHDA, CDR2 SQIVND (reference sequence). Trimming took off 4 bases at V and 0 bases at J, with 16 bases between the two ends. CDR3 length: 17 residues. What was sequenced was peripheral blood. This chain uses TRBV19 with TRBJ2-1; a weak D match, TRBD2 (6 bases). The sequence came from a human donor with active COVID-19. The donor label of this sample is uncertain. CDR3 bases: TGTGCCAGTAGTACCCGCGTTGCGGGGAGCTCCTACAATGAGCAGTTCTTC. Amino acid sequence: CASSTRVAGSSYNEQFF. Together with reference TRBV19 and TRBJ2-1, the CDR3 gives the full variable domain: DGGITQSPKYLFRKEGQNVTLSCEQNLNHDAMYWYRQDPGQGLRLIYYSQIVNDFQKGDIAEGYSVSREKKESFPLTVTSAQKNPTAFYLCASSTRVAGSSYNEQFFGPGTRLTVL.